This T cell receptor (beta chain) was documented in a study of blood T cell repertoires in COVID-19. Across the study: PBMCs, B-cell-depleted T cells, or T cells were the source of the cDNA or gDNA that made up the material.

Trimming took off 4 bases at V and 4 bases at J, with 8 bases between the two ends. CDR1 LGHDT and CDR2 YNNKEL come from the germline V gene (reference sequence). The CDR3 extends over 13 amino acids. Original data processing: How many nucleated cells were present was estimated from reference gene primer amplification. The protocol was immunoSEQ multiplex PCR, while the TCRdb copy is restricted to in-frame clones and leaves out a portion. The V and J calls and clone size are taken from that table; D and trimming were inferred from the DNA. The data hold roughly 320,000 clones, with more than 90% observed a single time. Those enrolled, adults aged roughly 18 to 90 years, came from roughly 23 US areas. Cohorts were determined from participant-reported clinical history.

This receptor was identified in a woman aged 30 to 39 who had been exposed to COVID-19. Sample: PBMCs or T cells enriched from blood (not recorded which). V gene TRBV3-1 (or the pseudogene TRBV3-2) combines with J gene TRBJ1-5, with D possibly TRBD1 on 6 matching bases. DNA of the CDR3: TGTGCCAGCAGCCGTACAGGGAATCAGCCCCAGCATTTT. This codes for CASSRTGNQPQHF.